The T cell receptor (beta chain) under discussion was sequenced for a study of shared clonotypes between healthy human individuals. Study-wide results and caveats: Some clonotypes were shared by all four sorted-subset donors, while others were not shared. The non-shared ones had lower generation probabilities than the shared ones.

Generated by immunoSEQ multiplex PCR, the TCRdb table keeps only in-frame clones and is missing some. Of approximately 180,000 clones detected, 90% to 95% appear once; the ten largest clones hold roughly 0.07%. As regards this clone: The antigen is unknown.

V lost 5 bases to trimming and J lost 4 bases; unmatched junction nucleotides: 5. The germline V gene encodes CDR1 LGHNA and CDR2 YNFKEQ. The CDR3 sequence is 15 residues long. The receptor's source is a woman in her 30s in good health. Sequenced material: naive CD4+ T cells sorted from blood. Described subset: CD45RA+ positively selected. This sequence joins TRBV4-2 and TRBJ1-3; TRBD1 aligns across 10 bases. The chain's CDR3 is CASSTTGGRGNTIYF. The CDR3 coding sequence is TGTGCCAGCAGCACGACAGGGGGCAGAGGAAACACCATATATTTT.